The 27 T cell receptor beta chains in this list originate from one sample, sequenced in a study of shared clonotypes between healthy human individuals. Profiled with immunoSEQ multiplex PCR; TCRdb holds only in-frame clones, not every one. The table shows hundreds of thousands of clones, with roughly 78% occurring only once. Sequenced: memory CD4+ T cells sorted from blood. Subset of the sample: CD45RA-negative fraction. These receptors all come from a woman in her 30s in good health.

CDR3 in amino acids: CASSSRDSSYGYTF. In DNA form, the CDR3 reads TGTGCCAGCAGCTCAAGGGACAGTTCCTATGGCTACACCTTC. The chain employs TRBV7-2 and TRBJ1-2, with TRBD1 matching over 7 bases. Looked up from germline, CDR1 is SGHTA and CDR2 is FQGNSA. This CDR3 is 14 amino acids long. With 4 bases clipped from V and 4 bases from J, the junction kept 6 bases outside the gene matches.

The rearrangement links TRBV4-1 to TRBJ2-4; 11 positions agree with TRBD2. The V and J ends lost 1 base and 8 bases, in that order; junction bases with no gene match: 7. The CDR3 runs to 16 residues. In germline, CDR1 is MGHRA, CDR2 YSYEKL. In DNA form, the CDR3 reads TGCGCCAGCAGCCAAGGGAGACTAGCGGGAATCGACATTCAGTACTTC. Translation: CASSQGRLAGIDIQYF.

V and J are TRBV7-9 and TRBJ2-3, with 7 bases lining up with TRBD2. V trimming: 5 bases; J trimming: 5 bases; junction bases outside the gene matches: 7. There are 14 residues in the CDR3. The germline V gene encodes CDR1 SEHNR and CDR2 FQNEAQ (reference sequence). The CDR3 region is CASSRSGSRDTQYF. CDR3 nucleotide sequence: TGTGCCAGCAGCCGTAGCGGGTCGAGAGATACGCAGTATTTT.

The CDR3 region has the DNA TGTGCCAGCAGCTTAGCCAAGTGCTACAATGAGCAGTTCTTC. Amino acid sequence: CASSLAKCYNEQFF. The V gene is TRBV7-4, the J gene TRBJ2-1; the D is unclear. V was cut by 0 bases and J by 3 bases, with 6 bases left in between. The CDR3 consists of 14 residues. Germline lookup yields CDR1 SGHVT and CDR2 SQSDAQ.

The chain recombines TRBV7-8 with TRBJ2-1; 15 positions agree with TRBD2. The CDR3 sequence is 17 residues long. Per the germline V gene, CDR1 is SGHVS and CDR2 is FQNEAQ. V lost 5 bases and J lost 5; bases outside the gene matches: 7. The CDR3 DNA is TGTGCCAGCAGCCCTAGGACTAGCGGGAGGGCCCACAATGAGCAGTTCTTC. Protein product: CASSPRTSGRAHNEQFF. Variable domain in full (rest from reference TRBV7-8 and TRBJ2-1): GAGVSQSPRYKVAKRGQDVALRCDPISGHVSLFWYQQALGQGPEFLTYFQNEAQLDKSGLPSDRFFAERPEGSVSTLKIQRTQQEDSAVYLCASSPRTSGRAHNEQFFGPGTRLTVL.

CDR3 coding DNA: TGTGCCAGTAGTCCCGAGGACAGGGGGCATCAGCCCCAGCATTTT. This translates into CASSPEDRGHQPQHF. The chain is built from TRBV19 and TRBJ1-5; 11 bases are shared with TRBD1. The V and J ends lost 5 bases and 5 bases, in that order; junction bases with no gene match: 5. Germline V lookup: CDR1 LNHDA, CDR2 SQIVND (reference sequence). This CDR3 comprises 15 residues.

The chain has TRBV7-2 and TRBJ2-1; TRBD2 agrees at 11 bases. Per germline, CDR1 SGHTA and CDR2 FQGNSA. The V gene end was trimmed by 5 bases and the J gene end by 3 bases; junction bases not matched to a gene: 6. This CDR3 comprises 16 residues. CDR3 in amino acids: CASSIRTSGRYNEQFF. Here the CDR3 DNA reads TGTGCCAGCAGCATAAGGACTAGCGGGCGCTACAATGAGCAGTTCTTC.

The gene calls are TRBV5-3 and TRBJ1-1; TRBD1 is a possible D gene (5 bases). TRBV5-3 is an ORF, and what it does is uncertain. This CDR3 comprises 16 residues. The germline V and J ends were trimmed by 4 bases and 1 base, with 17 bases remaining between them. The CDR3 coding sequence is TGTGCCAGAAGCGTCCGGGACCCACACCCGAACACTGAAGCTTTCTTT. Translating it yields CARSVRDPHPNTEAFF.

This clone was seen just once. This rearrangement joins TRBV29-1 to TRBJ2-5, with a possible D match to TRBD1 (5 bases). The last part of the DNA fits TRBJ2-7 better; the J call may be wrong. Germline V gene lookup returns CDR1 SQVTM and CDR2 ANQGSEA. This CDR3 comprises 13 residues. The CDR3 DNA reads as TGCAGCGTTGTTTTACAGGCCACCTACGAGCAGTACTTC. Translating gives CSVVLQATYEQYF.

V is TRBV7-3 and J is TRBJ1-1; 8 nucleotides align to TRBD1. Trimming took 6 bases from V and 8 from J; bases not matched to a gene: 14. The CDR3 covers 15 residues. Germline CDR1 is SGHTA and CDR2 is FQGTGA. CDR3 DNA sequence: TGTGCCAGCAGACCTGGGACAGGAGGCTCCCCCGAAGCTTTCTTT. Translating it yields CASRPGTGGSPEAFF.

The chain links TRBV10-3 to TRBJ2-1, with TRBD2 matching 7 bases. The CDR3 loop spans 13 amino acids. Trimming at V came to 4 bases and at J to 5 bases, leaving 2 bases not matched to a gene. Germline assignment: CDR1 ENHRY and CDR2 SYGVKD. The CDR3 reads CAISATSNNEQFF. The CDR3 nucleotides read TGTGCCATCAGTGCGACTAGCAACAATGAGCAGTTCTTC.

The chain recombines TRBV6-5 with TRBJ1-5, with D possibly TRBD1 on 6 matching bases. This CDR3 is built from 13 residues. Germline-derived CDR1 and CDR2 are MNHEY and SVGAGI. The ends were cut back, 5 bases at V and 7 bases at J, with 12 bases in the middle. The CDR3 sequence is CASSKGQSQPQHF. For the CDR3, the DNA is TGTGCCAGCAGTAAAGGACAGTCCCAGCCCCAGCATTTT.

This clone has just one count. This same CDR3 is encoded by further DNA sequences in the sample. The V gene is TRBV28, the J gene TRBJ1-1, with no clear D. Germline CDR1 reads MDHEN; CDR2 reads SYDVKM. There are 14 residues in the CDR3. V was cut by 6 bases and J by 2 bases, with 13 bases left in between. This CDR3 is CASRSTGSNTEAFF. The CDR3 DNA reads TGTGCCAGCAGATCCACCGGGTCCAACACTGAAGCTTTCTTT.

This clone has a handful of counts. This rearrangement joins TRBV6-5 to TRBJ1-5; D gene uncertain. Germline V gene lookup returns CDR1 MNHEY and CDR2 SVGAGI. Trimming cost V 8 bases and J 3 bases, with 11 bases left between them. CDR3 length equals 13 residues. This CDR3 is CASGSQINQPQHF. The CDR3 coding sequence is TGTGCCAGCGGTTCACAGATCAATCAGCCCCAGCATTTT.

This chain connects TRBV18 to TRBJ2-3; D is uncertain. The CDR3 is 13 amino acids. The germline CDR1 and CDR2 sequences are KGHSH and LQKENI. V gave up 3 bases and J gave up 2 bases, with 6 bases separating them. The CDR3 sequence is CASSPSYTDTQYF. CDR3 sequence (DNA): TGTGCCAGCTCACCCTCTTACACAGATACGCAGTATTTT.

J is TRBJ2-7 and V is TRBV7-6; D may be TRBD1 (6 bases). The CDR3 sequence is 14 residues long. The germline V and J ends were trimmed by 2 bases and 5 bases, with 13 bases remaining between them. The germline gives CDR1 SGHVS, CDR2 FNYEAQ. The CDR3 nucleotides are TGTGCCAGCAGCTTACGGGGCAGGGGCGACGAGCAGTACTTC. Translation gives CASSLRGRGDEQYF.

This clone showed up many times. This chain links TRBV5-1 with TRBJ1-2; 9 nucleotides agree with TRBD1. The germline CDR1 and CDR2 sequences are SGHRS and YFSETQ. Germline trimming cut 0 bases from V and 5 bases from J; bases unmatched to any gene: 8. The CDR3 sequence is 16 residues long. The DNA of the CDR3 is TGCGCCAGCAGCTTGGGGGACAGGGATTCCCCGTATGGCTACACCTTC. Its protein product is CASSLGDRDSPYGYTF.

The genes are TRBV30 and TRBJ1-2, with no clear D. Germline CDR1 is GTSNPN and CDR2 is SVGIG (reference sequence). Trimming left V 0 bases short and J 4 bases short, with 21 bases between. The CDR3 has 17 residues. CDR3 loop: CAWSVRFEVGSGYGYTF. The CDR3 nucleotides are TGTGCCTGGAGTGTAAGATTCGAAGTCGGGAGCGGCTATGGCTACACCTTC. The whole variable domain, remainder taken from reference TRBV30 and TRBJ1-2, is SQTIHQWPATLVQPVGSPLSLECTVEGTSNPNLYWYRQAAGRGLQLLFYSVGIGQISSEVPQNLSASRPQDRQFILSSKKLLLSDSGFYLCAWSVRFEVGSGYGYTFGSGTRLTVV.

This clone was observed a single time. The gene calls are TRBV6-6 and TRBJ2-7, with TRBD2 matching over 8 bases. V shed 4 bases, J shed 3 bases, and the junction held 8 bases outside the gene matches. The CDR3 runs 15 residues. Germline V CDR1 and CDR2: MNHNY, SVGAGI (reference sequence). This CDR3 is CASSSHRLAIYEQYF. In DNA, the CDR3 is TGTGCCAGCAGTTCCCACAGACTAGCGATCTACGAGCAGTACTTC.

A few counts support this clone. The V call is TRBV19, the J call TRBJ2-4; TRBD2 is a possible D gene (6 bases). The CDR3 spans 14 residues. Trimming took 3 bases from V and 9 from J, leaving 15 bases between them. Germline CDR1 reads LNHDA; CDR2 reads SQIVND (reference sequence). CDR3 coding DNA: TGTGCCAGTAGTATCCCGGGGGAGGTAGTCATTCAGTACTTC. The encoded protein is CASSIPGEVVIQYF.

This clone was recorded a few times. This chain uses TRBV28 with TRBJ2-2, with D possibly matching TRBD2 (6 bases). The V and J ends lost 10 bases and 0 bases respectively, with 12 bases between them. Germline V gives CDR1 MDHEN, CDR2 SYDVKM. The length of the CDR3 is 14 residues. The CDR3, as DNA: TGTGCCATCGCCGGGACTTCGAACACCGGGGAGCTGTTTTTT. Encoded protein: CAIAGTSNTGELFF. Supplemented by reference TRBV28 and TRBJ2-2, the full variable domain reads DVKVTQSSRYLVKRTGEKVFLECVQDMDHENMFWYRQDPGLGLRLIYFSYDVKMKEKGDIPEGYSVSREKKERFSLILESASTNQTSMYLCAIAGTSNTGELFFGEGSRLTVL.

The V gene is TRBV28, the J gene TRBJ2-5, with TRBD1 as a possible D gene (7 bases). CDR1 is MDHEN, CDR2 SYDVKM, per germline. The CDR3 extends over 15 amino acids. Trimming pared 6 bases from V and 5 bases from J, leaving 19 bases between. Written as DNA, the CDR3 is TGTGCCAGCAGGGCGGGGACAGCCCGGAGGGAGACCCAGTACTTC. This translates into CASRAGTARRETQYF.

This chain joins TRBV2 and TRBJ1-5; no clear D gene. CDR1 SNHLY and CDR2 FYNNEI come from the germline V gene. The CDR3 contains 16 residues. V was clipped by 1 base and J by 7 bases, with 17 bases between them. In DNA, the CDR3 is TGTGCCAGCAGTGAAGTACGGGCGGGTGGCAGACAGCCCCAGCATTTT. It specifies CASSEVRAGGRQPQHF.

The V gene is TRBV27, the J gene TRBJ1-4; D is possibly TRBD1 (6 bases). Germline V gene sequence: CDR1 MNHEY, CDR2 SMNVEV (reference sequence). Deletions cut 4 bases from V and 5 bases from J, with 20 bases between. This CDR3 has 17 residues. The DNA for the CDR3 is TGTGCCAGCAGTTACCGCTTTTTTGAAAGGGGGAATGAAAAACTGTTTTTT. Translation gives CASSYRFFERGNEKLFF.

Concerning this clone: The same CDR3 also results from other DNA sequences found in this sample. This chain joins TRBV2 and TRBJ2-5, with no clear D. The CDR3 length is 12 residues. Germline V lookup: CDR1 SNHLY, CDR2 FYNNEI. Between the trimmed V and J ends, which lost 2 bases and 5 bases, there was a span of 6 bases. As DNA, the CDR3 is TGTGCCAGCAGTGAAAATCGGGAGACCCAGTACTTC. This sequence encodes CASSENRETQYF.

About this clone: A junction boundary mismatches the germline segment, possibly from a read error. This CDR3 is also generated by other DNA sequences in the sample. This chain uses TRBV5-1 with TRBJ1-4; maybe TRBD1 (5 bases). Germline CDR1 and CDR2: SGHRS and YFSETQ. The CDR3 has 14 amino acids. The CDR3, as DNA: TGTGCCAGCAGCTTGGGGACCGCGAATGAAAAACTGTTTTTT. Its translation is CASSLGTANEKLFF.

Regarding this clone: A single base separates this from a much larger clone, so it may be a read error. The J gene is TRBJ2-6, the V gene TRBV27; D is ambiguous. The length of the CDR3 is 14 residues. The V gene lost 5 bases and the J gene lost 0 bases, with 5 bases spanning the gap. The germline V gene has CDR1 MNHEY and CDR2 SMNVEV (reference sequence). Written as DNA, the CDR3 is TGTGCCAGCAGTGAACTCTCTGGGGCCAACGTCCTGACTTTC. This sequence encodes CASSELSGANVLTF.